This T cell receptor beta chain is drawn from a study of a mutant IDH1 vaccine in newly diagnosed glioma. The overall study: Pretreatment consisted of radiotherapy, temozolomide, or both, with most receiving both.

Time point: baseline, week 1 (first vaccination visit). This sample's treatment: pre-vaccination baseline after standard-of-care therapy. Each astrocytoma in the donors was new, WHO grade 3 or 4, IDH1-mutant and ATRX-lost. The V and J ends lost 3 bases and 3 bases respectively, with 9 bases between them. This CDR3 comprises 14 residues. Germline V CDR1 and CDR2: ENHRY, SYGVKD. Produced via immunoSEQ multiplex PCR; TCRdb's table is partial and in-frame only. The sample includes some 59,000 clones, about 82% seen only once; the top ten take roughly 18%. This clonotype originated in a man aged 18 to 30 with glioma. Sequencing was performed on PBMCs, taken from a glioma patient treated with radiotherapy, temozolomide or both. The chain combines TRBV10-3 with TRBJ1-5; maybe TRBD1 (6 bases). The CDR3 is CAISDGQPNQPQHF. The DNA of the CDR3 is TGTGCCATCAGTGACGGACAGCCCAATCAGCCCCAGCATTTT.